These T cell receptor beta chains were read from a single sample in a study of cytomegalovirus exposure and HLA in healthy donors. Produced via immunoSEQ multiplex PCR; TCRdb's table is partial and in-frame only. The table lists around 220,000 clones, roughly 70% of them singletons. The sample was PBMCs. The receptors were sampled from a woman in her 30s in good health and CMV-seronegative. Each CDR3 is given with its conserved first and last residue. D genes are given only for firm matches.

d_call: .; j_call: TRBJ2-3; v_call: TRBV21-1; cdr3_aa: CASSNRDSETDTQYF; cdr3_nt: TGTGCCAGCAGCAACCGGGACAGTGAGACAGATACGCAGTATTTT
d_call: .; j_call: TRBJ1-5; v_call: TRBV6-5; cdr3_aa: CASTEGLVPQPQHF; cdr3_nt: TGTGCCAGCACGGAGGGCTTGGTACCTCAGCCCCAGCATTTT
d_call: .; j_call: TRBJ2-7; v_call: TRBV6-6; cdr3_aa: CASSYEGASSYEQYF; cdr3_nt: TGTGCCAGCAGTTATGAAGGGGCGTCTTCCTACGAGCAGTACTTC
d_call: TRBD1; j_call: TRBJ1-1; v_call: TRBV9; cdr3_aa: CASSSRQGNTEAFF; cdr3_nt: TGTGCCAGCAGCTCACGACAGGGGAACACTGAAGCTTTCTTT
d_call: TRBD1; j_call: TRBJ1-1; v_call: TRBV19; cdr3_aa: CAGSPQTGTNTEAFF; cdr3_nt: TGTGCCGGTAGTCCGCAGACAGGGACGAACACTGAAGCTTTCTTT
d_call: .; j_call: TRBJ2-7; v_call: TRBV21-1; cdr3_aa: CASSNERDHYEQYF; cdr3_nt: TGTGCCAGCAGCAACGAGCGGGATCACTACGAGCAGTACTTC
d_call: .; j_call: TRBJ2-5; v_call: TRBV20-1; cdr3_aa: CSASGETQYF; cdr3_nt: TGCAGTGCTAGCGGGGAGACCCAGTACTTC
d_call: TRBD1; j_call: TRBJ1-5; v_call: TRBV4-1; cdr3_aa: CASSQEDRANQPQHF; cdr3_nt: TGCGCCAGCAGCCAAGAGGACAGGGCCAATCAGCCCCAGCATTTT
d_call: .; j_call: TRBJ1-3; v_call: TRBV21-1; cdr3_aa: CASSKGADRGLSGNTIYF; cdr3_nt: TGTGCCAGCAGCAAAGGGGCCGACAGGGGGCTCTCTGGAAACACCATATATTTT
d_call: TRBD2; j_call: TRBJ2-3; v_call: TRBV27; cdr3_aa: CASSSLAGARTDTQYF; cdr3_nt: TGTGCCAGCAGTTCACTAGCGGGGGCCCGCACAGATACGCAGTATTTT
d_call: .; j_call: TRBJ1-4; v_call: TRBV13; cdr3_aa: CASSSQMRNEKLFF; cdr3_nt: TGTGCCAGCAGCTCTCAGATGAGGAATGAAAAACTGTTTTTT